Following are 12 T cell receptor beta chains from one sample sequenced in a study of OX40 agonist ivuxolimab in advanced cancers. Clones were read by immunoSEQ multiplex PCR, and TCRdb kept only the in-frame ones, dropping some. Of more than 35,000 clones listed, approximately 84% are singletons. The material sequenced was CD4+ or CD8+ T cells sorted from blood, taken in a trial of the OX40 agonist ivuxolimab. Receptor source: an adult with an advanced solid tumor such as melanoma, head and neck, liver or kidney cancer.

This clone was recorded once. CDR3 loop: CASSLEGTSYGYTF. In DNA, the CDR3 is TGTGCCAGCAGCTTAGAAGGGACCTCCTATGGCTACACCTTC. This sequence joins TRBV5-5 and TRBJ1-2; tentatively, D is TRBD1 (5 bases). The germline V and J ends were trimmed by 2 bases and 4 bases, with 12 bases remaining between them. The CDR3 has 14 amino acids. Germline V gene lookup returns CDR1 SGHKS and CDR2 YYEKEE (reference sequence).

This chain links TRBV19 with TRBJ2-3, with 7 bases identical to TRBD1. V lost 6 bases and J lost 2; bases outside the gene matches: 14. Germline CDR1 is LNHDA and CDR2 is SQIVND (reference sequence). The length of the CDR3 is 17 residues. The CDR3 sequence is CASSVAPQDRFTDTQYF. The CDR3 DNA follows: TGTGCCAGTAGCGTTGCCCCACAGGACAGGTTCACAGATACGCAGTATTTT.

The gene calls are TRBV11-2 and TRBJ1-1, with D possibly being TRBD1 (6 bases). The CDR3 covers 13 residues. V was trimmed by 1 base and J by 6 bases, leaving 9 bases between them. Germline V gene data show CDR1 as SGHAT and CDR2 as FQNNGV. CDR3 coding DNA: TGTGCCAGCAGCTTAGGTTCAGGGGCTGAAGCTTTCTTT. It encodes CASSLGSGAEAFF.

The CDR3 bases are TGTGCCAGCAGTTTATATGGCCCTGGGACTAGACGAACCGGGGAGCTGTTTTTT. As protein: CASSLYGPGTRRTGELFF. The chain links TRBV27 to TRBJ2-2; 8 nucleotides match TRBD2. V lost 1 base to trimming and J lost 5 bases; unmatched junction nucleotides: 12. Germline V gives CDR1 MNHEY, CDR2 SMNVEV (reference sequence). The CDR3 covers 18 residues.

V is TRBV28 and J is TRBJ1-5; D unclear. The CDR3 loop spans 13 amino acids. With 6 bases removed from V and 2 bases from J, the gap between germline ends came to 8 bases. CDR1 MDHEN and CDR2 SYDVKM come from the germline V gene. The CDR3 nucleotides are TGTGCCAGCAGGGGTTGGGGCAATCAGCCCCAGCATTTT. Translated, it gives CASRGWGNQPQHF.

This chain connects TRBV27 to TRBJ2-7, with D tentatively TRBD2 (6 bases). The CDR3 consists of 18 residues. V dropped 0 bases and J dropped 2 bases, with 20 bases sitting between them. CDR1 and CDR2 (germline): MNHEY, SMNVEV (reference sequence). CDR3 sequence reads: CASSLSSGGEALTYEQYF. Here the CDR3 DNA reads TGTGCCAGCAGTTTATCCTCGGGTGGGGAGGCACTAACCTACGAGCAGTACTTC.

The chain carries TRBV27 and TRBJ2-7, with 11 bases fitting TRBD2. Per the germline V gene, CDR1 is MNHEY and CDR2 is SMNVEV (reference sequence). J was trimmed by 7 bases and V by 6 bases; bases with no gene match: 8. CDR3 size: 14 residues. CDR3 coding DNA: TGTGCCAGCAGCATAGCGGGAGGGCCGGGGGAGCAGTACTTC. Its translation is CASSIAGGPGEQYF.

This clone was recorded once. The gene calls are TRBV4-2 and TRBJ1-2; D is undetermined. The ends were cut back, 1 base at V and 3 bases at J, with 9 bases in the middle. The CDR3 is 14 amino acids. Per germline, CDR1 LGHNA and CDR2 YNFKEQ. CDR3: CASSQVRGDYGYTF. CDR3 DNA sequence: TGTGCCAGCAGCCAAGTCCGGGGAGACTATGGCTACACCTTC.

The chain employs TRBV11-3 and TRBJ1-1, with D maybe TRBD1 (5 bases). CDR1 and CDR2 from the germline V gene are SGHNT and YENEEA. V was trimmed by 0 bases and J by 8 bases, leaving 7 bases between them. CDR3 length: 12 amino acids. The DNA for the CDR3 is TGTGCCAGCAGCTTAGAATGGGGGGAAGCTTTCTTT. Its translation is CASSLEWGEAFF. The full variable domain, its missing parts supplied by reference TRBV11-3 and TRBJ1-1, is EAGVVQSPRYKIIEKKQPVAFWCNPISGHNTLYWYLQNLGQGPELLIRYENEEAVDDSQLPKDRFSAERLKGVDSTLKIQPAELGDSAVYLCASSLEWGEAFFGQGTRLTVV.

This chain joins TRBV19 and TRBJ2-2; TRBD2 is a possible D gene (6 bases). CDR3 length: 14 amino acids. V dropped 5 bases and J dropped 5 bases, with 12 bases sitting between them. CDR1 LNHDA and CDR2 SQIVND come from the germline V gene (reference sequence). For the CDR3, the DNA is TGTGCCAGTAGTCGAGGGGAGGAAACCGGGGAGCTGTTTTTT. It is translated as CASSRGEETGELFF.

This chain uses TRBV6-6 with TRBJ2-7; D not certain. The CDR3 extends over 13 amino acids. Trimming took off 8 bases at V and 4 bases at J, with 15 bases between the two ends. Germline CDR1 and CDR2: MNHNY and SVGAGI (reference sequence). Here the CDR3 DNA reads TGTGCCAGCTCCTTCGGGCATACTTACGAGCAGTACTTC. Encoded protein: CASSFGHTYEQYF.

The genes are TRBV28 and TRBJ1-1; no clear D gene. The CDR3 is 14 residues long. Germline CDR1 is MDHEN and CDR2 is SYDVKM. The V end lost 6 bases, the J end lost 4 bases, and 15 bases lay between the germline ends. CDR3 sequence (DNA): TGTGCCAGCAGCCTCCAGGCGGAAGGCACTGAAGCTTTCTTT. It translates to CASSLQAEGTEAFF.